The T cell receptor (beta chain) under discussion was sequenced for a study of blood T cells in healthy people across ages. Whole-study findings and limits: It was found that TCR beta diversity correlated strongly with the percentage of naive T cells. Underestimates were what the diversity estimates from one million T cells were considered to be.

The table lists this clonotype with a few counts. Antigen specificity is unknown. A J-beta primer mix and a sample-barcoded 5' primer were used in a second PCR of roughly 6 to 11 cycles. Each cDNA was tagged by a template-switch adaptor containing 12 random nucleotides. TCRdb independently ran MiXCR on the 5' RACE reads; one entry per CDR3 protein. The profile shows 750,000 or so distinct CDR3 sequences, roughly 25% of them singletons. CDR1 SEHNR and CDR2 FQNEAQ come from the germline V gene (reference sequence). This CDR3 spans 14 amino acids. These data are also associated with another study on T cells of mothers and their children. As reported in that work: The donors comprised five or six children and their three healthy Caucasian mothers.

The source material was blood. J is TRBJ2-5 and V is TRBV7-9; D might be TRBD2 (7 bases). The receptor was derived from a boy younger than 18 in good health. CDR3 sequence reads: CVPGGAPYQETQYF. The CDR3, as DNA: TGTGTCCCTGGGGGGGCTCCGTACCAAGAGACCCAGTACTTC.